These 31 T cell receptor beta chains share one sample of origin, sequenced in a study of T cells after yellow fever vaccination. Using its own MiXCR run on the 5' RACE reads, TCRdb lists one record per CDR3 protein. The sample holds fewer than 450,000 distinct CDR3 sequences, about 7.8% seen once. Sequences were derived from PBMCs, sampled about 41 days after the first yellow fever vaccination. These receptors were obtained from a man aged 18 to 35 who received the YFV17D yellow fever vaccine.

The CDR3 nucleotides read TGTGCCAGCAGTTTAGGTGGTGCGAGTTCACCCCTCCACTTT. The encoded protein is CASSLGGASSPLHF. The gene calls are TRBV27 and TRBJ1-6; no definite D call. V gave up 2 bases and J gave up 9 bases, with 11 bases separating them. Germline V gene data show CDR1 as MNHEY and CDR2 as SMNVEV (reference sequence). This CDR3 comprises 14 residues.

The genes are TRBV9 and TRBJ1-4, with 9 positions matching TRBD1. The junction had 15 bases not matched to a gene; V was cut back by 4 bases and J by 5 bases. Germline V gene data show CDR1 as SGDLS and CDR2 as YYNGEE. This CDR3 comprises 18 residues. The CDR3 bases are TGTGCCAGCAGCCCCCGTCCCGGGACAGGGTTCGGAAATGAAAAACTGTTTTTT. Residues: CASSPRPGTGFGNEKLFF.

J is TRBJ2-7 and V is TRBV6-1; 11 bases map to TRBD2. CDR1 is MNHNS and CDR2 is SASEGT in the germline V gene. Losses at the gene ends were 6 bases for V and 3 bases for J; bases not matched to a gene: 7. This CDR3 contains 15 residues. The CDR3 region has the DNA TGTGCCAGCAGATCCCTAGCGGGGGGTCTCTACGAGCAGTACGTC. Encoded protein: CASRSLAGGLYEQYV.

The chain employs TRBV7-9 and TRBJ2-1; 8 bases match TRBD1. Trimming took 7 bases from V and 7 from J; bases not matched to a gene: 6. Germline-derived CDR1 and CDR2 are SEHNR and FQNEAQ (reference sequence). The CDR3 contains 13 residues. The CDR3 spells CASTRTGRNEQFF. Here the CDR3 DNA reads TGTGCCAGCACCCGGACAGGGAGGAATGAGCAGTTCTTC.

The J gene is TRBJ2-1, the V gene TRBV6-5; 7 bases are a match to TRBD1. CDR1 and CDR2 (germline): MNHEY, SVGAGI. After removal of 4 bases from V and 8 bases from J, the junction contained 8 bases not matched to a gene. The CDR3 consists of 14 residues. DNA for the CDR3: TGTGCCAGCAGTTTCCCACAGGGGAGCGATGAGCAGTTCTTC. Translation: CASSFPQGSDEQFF.

This chain uses TRBV5-1 with TRBJ2-2; 11 positions match TRBD2. Germline assignment: CDR1 SGHRS and CDR2 YFSETQ. The trim removed 4 bases at V and 2 bases at J, leaving 4 bases unmatched. The CDR3 loop spans 16 amino acids. CDR3 sequence reads: CASSHGTSGNTGELFF. In DNA form, the CDR3 reads TGCGCCAGCAGCCACGGGACTAGCGGCAACACCGGGGAGCTGTTTTTT.

V usage is TRBV5-1 and J usage is TRBJ2-3; the match to TRBD2 covers 7 bases. This CDR3 contains 17 residues. Germline V gene sequence: CDR1 SGHRS, CDR2 YFSETQ. J lost 3 bases, V lost 0 bases, and 10 bases had no gene match. The CDR3 nucleotides read TGCGCCAGCAGCTTGGGGCCAACTAGCGTGGGGACAGATACGCAGTATTTT. Translating it yields CASSLGPTSVGTDTQYF.

The chain combines TRBV4-1 with TRBJ2-1; D possibly corresponds to TRBD2 (5 bases). CDR1 is MGHRA, CDR2 YSYEKL, per germline. Trimming removed 1 base from V and 9 bases from J, with 16 bases in between. The CDR3 runs to 15 residues. The DNA of the CDR3 is TGCGCCAGCAGCCAAGGTCCCCGGACTCGTGGTGAGCAGTTCTTC. Translating gives CASSQGPRTRGEQFF.

CDR3 bases: TGTGCCAGCAGCATCGAGAGGACAGGGTTTGGTTCACCCCTCCACTTT. Translated, it gives CASSIERTGFGSPLHF. This chain connects TRBV7-2 to TRBJ1-6, with 8 bases that match TRBD1. In germline, CDR1 is SGHTA, CDR2 FQGNSA. J gave up 9 bases and V 5 bases, and 12 bases lay outside the gene matches. The CDR3 has 16 amino acids. The whole variable domain, filled in from reference TRBV7-2 and TRBJ1-6, reads GAGVSQSPSNKVTEKGKDVELRCDPISGHTALYWYRQSLGQGLEFLIYFQGNSAPDKSGLPSDRFSAERTGGSVSTLTIQRTQQEDSAVYLCASSIERTGFGSPLHFGNGTRLTVT.

This clonotype turned up a few times. This rearrangement joins TRBV7-6 to TRBJ2-7, with TRBD2 identical over 13 bases. The V segment lost 2 bases and the J segment 6 bases; nucleotides outside the gene matches: 13. Germline CDR1 reads SGHVS; CDR2 reads FNYEAQ. The CDR3 consists of 18 residues. In DNA form, the CDR3 reads TGTGCCAGCAGCTTACAAGGTCCACTAGCGGGGGGGCCGGGCGAGCAGTACTTC. It is translated as CASSLQGPLAGGPGEQYF.

This clonotype showed up just a few times. The genes are TRBV29-1 and TRBJ2-7; D gene ambiguous. The CDR3 contains 11 residues. Trimming pared 5 bases from V and 2 bases from J, leaving 7 bases between. CDR1 is SQVTM, CDR2 ANQGSEA, per germline. The CDR3 loop is CSVSSPYEQYF. CDR3 nucleotides: TGCAGCGTTTCGAGCCCCTACGAGCAGTACTTC.

This clonotype was found many times. The V call is TRBV27, the J call TRBJ1-6, with no clear D. V lost 7 bases, J lost 9 bases, and 19 bases lay in between. The germline gives CDR1 MNHEY, CDR2 SMNVEV (reference sequence). The CDR3 consists of 15 residues. In DNA form, the CDR3 reads TGTGCCAGCACCCTTCGACCGACCGCCGGTTCACCCCTCCACTTT. This codes for CASTLRPTAGSPLHF.

This clonotype has just a few counts. The V call is TRBV12-3 or TRBV12-4, the J call TRBJ2-3, with D unclear. The germline V and J ends were trimmed by 2 bases and 0 bases, with 9 bases remaining between them. The CDR3 has 15 residues. CDR3 region: CASSLSSPSTDTQYF. The CDR3 nucleotides are TGTGCCAGCAGTTTAAGTAGTCCTAGCACAGATACGCAGTATTTT.

This clonotype was observed a few times. The chain couples TRBV4-1 to TRBJ2-2; 10 bases line up with TRBD1. Germline lookup yields CDR1 MGHRA and CDR2 YSYEKL. J was trimmed by 7 bases and V by 4 bases; bases with no gene match: 3. The CDR3 totals 14 residues. The DNA of the CDR3 is TGCGCCAGCAGCCGACAGGGGGCTGGCGGGGAGCTGTTTTTT. Its protein is CASSRQGAGGELFF.

The chain is built from TRBV4-1 and TRBJ1-2; 8 bases agree with TRBD1. V shed 5 bases and J 2 bases; nucleotides not matched to a gene: 7. The CDR3 extends over 15 amino acids. Germline loops: CDR1 MGHRA, CDR2 YSYEKL. The CDR3 protein is CASSYRQGRNYGYTF. DNA for the CDR3: TGCGCCAGCAGCTATAGACAGGGGAGGAACTATGGCTACACCTTC.

A few counts support this clonotype. The chain links TRBV20-1 to TRBJ2-5; D is unresolved. The ends were cut back, 4 bases at V and 5 bases at J, with 14 bases in the middle. The germline gives CDR1 DFQATT, CDR2 SNEGSKA (reference sequence). The CDR3 totals 13 residues. This chain's CDR3 is CSAIRAGLETQYF. CDR3 coding DNA: TGCAGTGCTATCCGGGCCGGGCTGGAGACCCAGTACTTC.

The CDR3 DNA is TGTGCCAGCGCACGGGACACCCGGTACACAGATACGCAGTATTTT. Translated, it gives CASARDTRYTDTQYF. The chain links TRBV7-8 to TRBJ2-3; D might be TRBD1 (6 bases). V was clipped by 8 bases and J by 2 bases, with 17 bases between them. CDR1 and CDR2 from the germline V gene are SGHVS and FQNEAQ. The CDR3 loop spans 15 amino acids. The whole variable domain, remainder taken from reference TRBV7-8 and TRBJ2-3, is GAGVSQSPRYKVAKRGQDVALRCDPISGHVSLFWYQQALGQGPEFLTYFQNEAQLDKSGLPSDRFFAERPEGSVSTLKIQRTQQEDSAVYLCASARDTRYTDTQYFGPGTRLTVL.

The chain carries TRBV3-1 and TRBJ1-1, with TRBD1 matching 7 bases. This CDR3 has 14 amino acids. With 1 base clipped from V and 4 bases from J, the junction kept 3 bases outside the gene matches. CDR1 is LGHDT, CDR2 YNNKEL, per germline (reference sequence). The CDR3 sequence is CASSQGGTATEAFF. The CDR3 DNA is TGTGCCAGCAGCCAAGGAGGGACAGCCACTGAAGCTTTCTTT. The variable domain in full, with the rest retrieved from reference TRBV3-1 and TRBJ1-1, is DTAVSQTPKYLVTQMGNDKSIKCEQNLGHDTMYWYKQDSKKFLKIMFSYNNKELIINETVPNRFSPKSPDKAHLNLHINSLELGDSAVYFCASSQGGTATEAFFGQGTRLTVV.

This clonotype was detected ten times or more. The gene calls are TRBV5-1 and TRBJ1-1; D not resolved. Between the trimmed V and J ends, which lost 2 bases and 4 bases, there was a span of 12 bases. Germline lookup yields CDR1 SGHRS and CDR2 YFSETQ. The length of the CDR3 is 14 residues. The CDR3, as DNA: TGCGCCAGCAGCTTACAAACAGTCGGCACTGAAGCTTTCTTT. Protein: CASSLQTVGTEAFF.

In its sample, this clonotype was seen many times. The chain carries TRBV18 and TRBJ2-5; either TRBD1 or TRBD2 may supply D (5 bases each). The germline V gene has CDR1 KGHSH and CDR2 LQKENI. The CDR3 loop spans 14 amino acids. Trimming cost V 2 bases and J 4 bases, with 11 bases left between them. The CDR3: CASSPSRAGETQYF. CDR3 DNA sequence: TGTGCCAGCTCACCAAGCAGGGCGGGAGAGACCCAGTACTTC. Full variable domain (missing parts from reference TRBV18 and TRBJ2-5): NAGVMQNPRHLVRRRGQEARLRCSPMKGHSHVYWYRQLPEEGLKFMVYLQKENIIDESGMPKERFSAEFPKEGPSILRIQQVVRGDSAAYFCASSPSRAGETQYFGPGTRLLVL.

This clonotype was seen a few times. V and J are TRBV4-1 and TRBJ1-3; unclear D gene. The CDR3 is made up of 13 amino acids. From germline, CDR1 is MGHRA and CDR2 YSYEKL. Deletions cut 2 bases from V and 9 bases from J, with 11 bases between. CDR3: CASSQLPRGTIYF. The CDR3 DNA reads as TGCGCCAGCAGCCAATTACCGCGGGGCACCATATATTTT.

The chain has TRBV7-2 and TRBJ2-7, with D possibly matching TRBD2 (7 bases). The V gene's germline CDR1 is SGHTA and CDR2 FQGNSA. The V and J ends lost 3 bases and 3 bases respectively, with 15 bases between them. The CDR3 sequence is 15 residues long. The CDR3 protein is CASSLRGGTDYEQYV. DNA for the CDR3: TGTGCCAGCAGCTTGAGGGGGGGGACCGACTACGAGCAGTACGTC.

The rearrangement links TRBV5-1 to TRBJ2-3, with a weak D call TRBD1 (5 bases). The CDR3 spans 15 residues. Trimming took off 4 bases at V and 0 bases at J, with 12 bases between the two ends. The germline V gene encodes CDR1 SGHRS and CDR2 YFSETQ. The CDR3 nucleotides are TGCGCCAGCAGCAAAGACAGTTCTAGCACAGATACGCAGTATTTT. It is translated as CASSKDSSSTDTQYF.

The chain joins TRBV6-5 to TRBJ1-6; weak D call: TRBD1 (5 bases). Looked up from germline, CDR1 is MNHEY and CDR2 is SVGAGI. The CDR3 runs 16 residues. V was clipped by 0 bases and J by 14 bases, with 20 bases between them. CDR3 loop: CASSYSVLEGPVSLHF. CDR3 DNA: TGTGCCAGCAGTTACTCGGTACTCGAGGGGCCGGTATCCCTCCACTTT.

In DNA form, the CDR3 reads TGCGCCAGCGCCCCTGGAAGGCGGGGGGGCACAGATACGCAGTATTTT. As protein: CASAPGRRGGTDTQYF. The chain combines TRBV5-1 with TRBJ2-3, with TRBD2 matching over 8 bases. CDR3 length: 16 amino acids. V shed 7 bases and J 1 base; nucleotides not matched to a gene: 11. Germline CDR1 reads SGHRS; CDR2 reads YFSETQ.

This clonotype was picked up a small number of times. The chain has TRBV4-2 and TRBJ2-3, with no clear D. The germline V gene has CDR1 LGHNA and CDR2 YNFKEQ. The CDR3 contains 14 residues. V was clipped by 0 bases and J by 4 bases, with 8 bases between them. The CDR3 reads CASSQDGPADTQYF. CDR3 nucleotide sequence: TGTGCCAGCAGCCAAGACGGGCCTGCAGATACGCAGTATTTT.

The chain employs TRBV10-3 and TRBJ2-5; D unclear. CDR1 and CDR2 from the germline V gene are ENHRY and SYGVKD. V shed 6 bases and J shed 1 base, with 6 bases lying between them. The CDR3 totals 12 residues. In DNA form, the CDR3 reads TGTGCCATCAGCACGTCCCAAGAGACCCAGTACTTC. Translation: CAISTSQETQYF.

Ten or more counts support this clonotype. The chain links TRBV7-2 to TRBJ2-5; TRBD2 is a possible D gene (7 bases). Looked up from germline, CDR1 is SGHTA and CDR2 is FQGNSA. The CDR3 length is 15 residues. V shed 4 bases and J shed 4 bases, with 16 bases lying between them. CDR3 sequence reads: CASSYLQGGGETQYF. The CDR3, as DNA: TGTGCCAGCAGCTACCTACAGGGAGGGGGAGAGACCCAGTACTTC.

This clonotype was counted a few times. The chain is built from TRBV7-9 and TRBJ1-5, with a possible D match to TRBD1 (5 bases). The germline V and J ends were trimmed by 4 bases and 1 base, with 8 bases remaining between them. The CDR3 totals 14 residues. Germline V gene lookup returns CDR1 SEHNR and CDR2 FQNEAQ (reference sequence). The CDR3 sequence is CASSSTESNQPQHF. DNA for the CDR3: TGTGCCAGCAGCTCGACAGAGAGCAATCAGCCCCAGCATTTT.

The chain links TRBV20-1 to TRBJ2-7; D is perhaps TRBD1 or TRBD2 (5 bases each). Germline V CDR1 and CDR2: DFQATT, SNEGSKA (reference sequence). The V end lost 1 base, the J end lost 4 bases, and 17 bases lay between the germline ends. CDR3 length equals 15 residues. CDR3 coding DNA: TGCAGTGCTAGAGGAGCCCTGGGACGCTTTTACGAGCAGTACGTC. Residues: CSARGALGRFYEQYV.

A remark on this clonotype: A much larger clonotype is one base distant, so this may be a read error. V gene TRBV5-4 combines with J gene TRBJ1-6; no clear D. This CDR3 contains 15 residues. V was pared by 1 base and J by 0 bases, with 5 bases between. Per the germline V gene, CDR1 is SGHNT and CDR2 is YYREEE (reference sequence). CDR3 loop: CASSLTSSYNSPLHF. The CDR3 nucleotides are TGTGCCAGCAGCTTGACCAGCTCCTATAATTCACCCCTCCACTTT.